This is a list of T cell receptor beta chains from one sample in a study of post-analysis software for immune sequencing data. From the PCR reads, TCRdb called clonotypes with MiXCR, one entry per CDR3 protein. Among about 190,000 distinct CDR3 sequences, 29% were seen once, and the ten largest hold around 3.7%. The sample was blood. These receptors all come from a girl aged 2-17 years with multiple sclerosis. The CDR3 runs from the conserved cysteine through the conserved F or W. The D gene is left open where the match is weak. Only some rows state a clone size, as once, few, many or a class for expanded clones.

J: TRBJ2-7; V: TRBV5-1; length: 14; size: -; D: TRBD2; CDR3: CASSLGTSTYEQYF; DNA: TGCGCCAGCAGCTTGGGGACTAGTACCTACGAGCAGTACTTC
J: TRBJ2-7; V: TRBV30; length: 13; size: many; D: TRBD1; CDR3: CAWGTGPSYEQYF; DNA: TGTGCCTGGGGGACAGGGCCCTCCTACGAGCAGTACTTC
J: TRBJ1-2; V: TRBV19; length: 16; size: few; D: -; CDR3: CASTPRDMTINYGYTF; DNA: TGTGCCAGTACCCCAAGGGACATGACGATAAACTATGGCTACACCTTC
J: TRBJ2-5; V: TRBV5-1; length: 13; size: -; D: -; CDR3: CASKRGYGETQYF; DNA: TGCGCCAGCAAGAGGGGGTACGGAGAGACCCAGTACTTC
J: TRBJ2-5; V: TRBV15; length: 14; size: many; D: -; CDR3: CATSRDKGSRAQYF; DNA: TGTGCCACCAGCAGAGATAAGGGGTCTCGGGCCCAGTACTTC
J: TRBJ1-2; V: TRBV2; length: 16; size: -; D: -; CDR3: CASSRLGEGTNYGYTF; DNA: TGTGCCAGCAGTCGCTTAGGGGAGGGGACAAACTATGGCTACACCTTC
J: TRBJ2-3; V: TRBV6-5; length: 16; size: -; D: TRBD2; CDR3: CASSSGLAIGTDTQYF; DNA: TGTGCCAGCAGTTCGGGACTAGCGATTGGCACAGATACGCAGTATTTT
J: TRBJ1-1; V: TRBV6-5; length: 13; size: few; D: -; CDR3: CASLGHMNTEAFF; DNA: TGTGCCTCCCTAGGACATATGAACACTGAAGCTTTCTTT
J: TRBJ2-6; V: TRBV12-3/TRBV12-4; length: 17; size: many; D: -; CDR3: CASSFSTVFLGANVLTF; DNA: TGTGCCAGCAGTTTTAGCACTGTCTTTCTTGGGGCCAACGTCCTGACTTTC
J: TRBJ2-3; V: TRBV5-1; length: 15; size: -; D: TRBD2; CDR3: CASSFLAGSIDTQYF; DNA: TGCGCCAGCAGCTTCCTAGCGGGGTCCATAGATACGCAGTATTTT
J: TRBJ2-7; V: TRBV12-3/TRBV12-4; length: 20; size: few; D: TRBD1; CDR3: CASRPDYPGQGGYSYNEQYF; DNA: TGTGCCAGCAGACCCGATTATCCGGGACAGGGGGGCTACTCCTACAATGAGCAGTACTTC
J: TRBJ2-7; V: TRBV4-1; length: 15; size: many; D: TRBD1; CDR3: CASSQRDSSSYEQYF; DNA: TGCGCCAGCAGCCAAAGGGACAGCAGCTCCTACGAGCAGTACTTC
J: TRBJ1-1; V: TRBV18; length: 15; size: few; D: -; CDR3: CASSPLAEPNTEAFF; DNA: TGTGCCAGCTCACCACTTGCAGAGCCGAACACTGAAGCTTTCTTT
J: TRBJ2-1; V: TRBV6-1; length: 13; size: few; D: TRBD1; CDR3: CASSQTGQVEQFF; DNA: TGTGCCAGCAGCCAGACAGGGCAGGTTGAGCAGTTCTTC
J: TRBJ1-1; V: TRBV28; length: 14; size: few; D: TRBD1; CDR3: CASSFLRGQSEAFF; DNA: TGTGCCAGCAGTTTTCTAAGGGGGCAGAGTGAAGCTTTCTTT
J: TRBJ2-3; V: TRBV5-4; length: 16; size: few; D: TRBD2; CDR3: CASSPTSGRAADTQYF; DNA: TGTGCCAGCAGCCCCACTAGCGGGAGGGCGGCAGATACGCAGTATTTT
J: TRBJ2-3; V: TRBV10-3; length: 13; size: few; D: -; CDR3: CAIQAPTSDTQYF; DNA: TGTGCCATCCAAGCGCCAACTTCAGATACGCAGTATTTT
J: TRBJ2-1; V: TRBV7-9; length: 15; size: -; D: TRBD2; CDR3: CASSETSGIIGEQFF; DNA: TGTGCCAGCAGTGAGACTAGCGGGATTATAGGTGAGCAGTTCTTC
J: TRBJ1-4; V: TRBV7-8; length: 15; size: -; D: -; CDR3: CASSWRAGANEKLFF; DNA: TGTGCCAGCAGCTGGCGGGCAGGGGCTAATGAAAAACTGTTTTTT
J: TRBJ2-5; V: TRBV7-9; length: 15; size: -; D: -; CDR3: CASTPGTVGAGTQYF; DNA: TGTGCCAGCACCCCGGGTACAGTCGGGGCTGGGACCCAGTACTTC
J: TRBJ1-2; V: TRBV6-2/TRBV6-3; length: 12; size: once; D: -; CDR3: CASSYAGEGYTF; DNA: TGTGCCAGCAGTTACGCAGGGGAAGGCTACACCTTC
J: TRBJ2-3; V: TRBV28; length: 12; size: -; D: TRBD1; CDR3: CASSTGGDTQYF; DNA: TGTGCCAGCAGCACAGGGGGAGATACGCAGTATTTT
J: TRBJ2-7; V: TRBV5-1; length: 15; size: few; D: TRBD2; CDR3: CASSPGLADYNEQYF; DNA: TGCGCCAGCAGCCCGGGACTAGCGGATTACAATGAGCAGTACTTC
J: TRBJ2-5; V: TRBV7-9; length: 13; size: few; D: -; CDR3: CASSYSSVYEQYF; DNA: TGTGCCAGCAGCTATTCTAGCGTCTATGAGCAGTACTTC
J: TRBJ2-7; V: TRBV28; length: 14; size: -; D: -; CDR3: CASISISSYNEQYF; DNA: TGTGCCAGCATATCCATTAGCTCCTACAATGAGCAGTACTTC
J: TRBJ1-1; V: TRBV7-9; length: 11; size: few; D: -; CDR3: CASSLITEAFF; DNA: TGTGCCAGCAGCTTAATAACTGAAGCTTTCTTT
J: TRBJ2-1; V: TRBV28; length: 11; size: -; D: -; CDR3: CASTDADEQFF; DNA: TGTGCCAGCACCGACGCGGATGAGCAGTTCTTC